The TCR beta chain under discussion was sequenced for a study of beta chain features in type 1 diabetes. Study outcomes and limitations: Moderate yet significant TCRB CDR3 shortening was seen in Type 1 diabetes patients in all four CD4+ subsets. The VDJ junctions of type 1 diabetes patients carried fewer insertions and more deletions. Sequencing of cDNA might inflate the share of cells that strongly express TCR.

Notes on this clone: What it binds is not known.

The germline V gene encodes CDR1 LNHNV and CDR2 YYDKDF (reference sequence). V dropped 0 bases and J dropped 6 bases, with 17 bases sitting between them. This CDR3 comprises 16 residues. Purities over 98% were achieved in all sorted populations. Sequencing targeted expressed TCRB transcripts, as all isolated RNA had been reverse transcribed. Data came from immunoSEQ multiplex PCR; TCRdb stores just in-frame clones and leaves some out. The sample lists 810,000 or so clones; roughly 15% were seen once. V and J are TRBV15 and TRBJ2-5, with D perhaps matching TRBD1 (7 bases). The material sequenced was naive CD4+ T cells from blood. This TCR was recovered from a woman between 18 and 29 years old in good health. The CDR3: CATSRDPRQGGKTQYF. The CDR3 DNA is TGTGCCACCAGCAGAGATCCAAGACAGGGAGGAAAGACCCAGTACTTC.